The sequence of this TCR beta chain was determined in a study of shared clonotypes between healthy human individuals. Method: immunoSEQ multiplex PCR; TCRdb's copy keeps in-frame clones and lacks some. The sample includes about 680,000 clones, under 95% of them seen just once. Naive CD8 cells, CD45RO-negative and positively selected for CCR7, excluded terminally differentiated effector memory CD45RA+ cells. Each sample came from a Caucasian adult donor living in Nashville, Tennessee. Remarks on this clone: Antigen unknown.

Study observations and caveats: Non-shared clonotypes had lower generation probabilities than those shared by all four donors.

V dropped 1 base and J dropped 2 bases, with 12 bases sitting between them. The CDR3 is 15 amino acids. The germline CDR1 and CDR2 sequences are LGHNA and YSLEER. This TCR came from a man younger than 40 in good health. Sequenced input: naive CD8+ T cells sorted from blood. The rearrangement joins TRBV4-3 to TRBJ2-7; D ambiguous. CDR3 DNA: TGCGCCAGCAGCCAAGTAAAGGGAATGCCCTACGAGCAGTACTTC. Its translation is CASSQVKGMPYEQYF.